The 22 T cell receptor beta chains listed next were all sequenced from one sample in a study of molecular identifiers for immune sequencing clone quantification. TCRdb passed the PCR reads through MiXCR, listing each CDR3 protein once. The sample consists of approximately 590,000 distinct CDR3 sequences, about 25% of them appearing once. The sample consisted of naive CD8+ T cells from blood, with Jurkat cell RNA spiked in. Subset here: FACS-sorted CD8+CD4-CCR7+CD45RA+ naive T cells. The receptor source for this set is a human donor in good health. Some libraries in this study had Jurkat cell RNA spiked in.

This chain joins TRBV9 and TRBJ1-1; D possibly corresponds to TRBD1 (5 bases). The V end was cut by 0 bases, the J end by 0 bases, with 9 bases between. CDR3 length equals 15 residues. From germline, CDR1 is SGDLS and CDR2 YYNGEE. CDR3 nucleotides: TGTGCCAGCAGCGTAGTTCGACAGTTGAACACTGAAGCTTTCTTT. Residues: CASSVVRQLNTEAFF.

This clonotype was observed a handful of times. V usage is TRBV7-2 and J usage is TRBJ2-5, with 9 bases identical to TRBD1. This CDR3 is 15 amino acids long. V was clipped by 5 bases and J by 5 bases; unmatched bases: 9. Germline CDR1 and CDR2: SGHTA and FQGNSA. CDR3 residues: CASSAPQGAWETQYF. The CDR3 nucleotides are TGTGCCAGCAGCGCGCCACAGGGGGCATGGGAGACCCAGTACTTC.

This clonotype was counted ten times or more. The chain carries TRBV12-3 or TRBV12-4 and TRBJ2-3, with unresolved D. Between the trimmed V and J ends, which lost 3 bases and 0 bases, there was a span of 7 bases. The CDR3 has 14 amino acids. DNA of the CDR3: TGTGCCAGCAGTTTCGCCTCTAGCACAGATACGCAGTATTTT. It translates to CASSFASSTDTQYF.

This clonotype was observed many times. The CDR3 spells CASSQDLQVDSWEQYF. As DNA, the CDR3 is TGCGCCAGCAGCCAAGATCTTCAGGTAGACAGTTGGGAGCAGTACTTC. The chain employs TRBV4-3 and TRBJ2-7; tentatively, D is TRBD1 (5 bases). Per the germline V gene, CDR1 is LGHNA and CDR2 is YSLEER. The CDR3 spans 16 residues. The ends were cut back, 0 bases at V and 7 bases at J, with 19 bases in the middle.

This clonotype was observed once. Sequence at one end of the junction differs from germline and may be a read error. The CDR3: CSARRVDSYNSPRHF. In nucleotides, the CDR3 is TGCAGTGCTAGGAGGGTCGACTCCTATAATTCACCCCGCCACTTT. The V gene is TRBV20-1, the J gene TRBJ1-6; D is unresolved. This CDR3 contains 15 residues. The germline V gene encodes CDR1 DFQATT and CDR2 SNEGSKA (reference sequence).

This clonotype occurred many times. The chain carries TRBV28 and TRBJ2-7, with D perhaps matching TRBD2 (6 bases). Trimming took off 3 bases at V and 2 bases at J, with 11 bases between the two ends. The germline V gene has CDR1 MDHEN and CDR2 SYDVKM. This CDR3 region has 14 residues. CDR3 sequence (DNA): TGTGCCAGCAGTTTGGGGAGGCCAACCTACGAGCAGTACTTC. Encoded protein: CASSLGRPTYEQYF.

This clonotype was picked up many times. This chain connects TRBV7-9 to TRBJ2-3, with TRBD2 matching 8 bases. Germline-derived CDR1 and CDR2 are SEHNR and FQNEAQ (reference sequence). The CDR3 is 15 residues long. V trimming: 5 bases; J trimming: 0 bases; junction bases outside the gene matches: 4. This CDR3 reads CASSRSSGSTDTQYF. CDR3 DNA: TGTGCCAGCAGCCGATCTAGCGGGAGCACAGATACGCAGTATTTT.

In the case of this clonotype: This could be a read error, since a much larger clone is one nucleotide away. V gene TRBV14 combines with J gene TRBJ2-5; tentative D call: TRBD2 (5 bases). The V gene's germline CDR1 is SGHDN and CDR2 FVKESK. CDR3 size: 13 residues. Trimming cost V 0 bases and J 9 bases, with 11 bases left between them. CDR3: CASSQDSWEPQYF. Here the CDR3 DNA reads TGTGCCAGCAGCCAAGATTCCTGGGAGCCCCAGTACTTC.

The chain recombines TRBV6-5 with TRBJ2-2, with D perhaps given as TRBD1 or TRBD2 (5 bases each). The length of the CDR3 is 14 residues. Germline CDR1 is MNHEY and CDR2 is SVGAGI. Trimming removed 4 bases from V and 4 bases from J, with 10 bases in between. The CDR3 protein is CASSLGEITGELFF. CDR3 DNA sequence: TGTGCCAGCAGTTTGGGGGAGATCACCGGGGAGCTGTTTTTT.

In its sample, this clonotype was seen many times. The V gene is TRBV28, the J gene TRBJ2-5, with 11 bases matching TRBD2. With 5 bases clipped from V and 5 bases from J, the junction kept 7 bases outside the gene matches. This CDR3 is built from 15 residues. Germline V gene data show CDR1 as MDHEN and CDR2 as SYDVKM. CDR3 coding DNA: TGTGCCAGCAGTCCGGGACTAGCGGTTTGGGAGACCCAGTACTTC. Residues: CASSPGLAVWETQYF.

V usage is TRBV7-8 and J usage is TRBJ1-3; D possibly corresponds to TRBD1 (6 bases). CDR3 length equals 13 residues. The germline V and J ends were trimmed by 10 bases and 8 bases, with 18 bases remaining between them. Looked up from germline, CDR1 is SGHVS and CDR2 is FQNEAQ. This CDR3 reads CANIGQNPDTIYF. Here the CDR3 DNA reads TGTGCCAACATTGGACAGAACCCGGACACCATATATTTT.

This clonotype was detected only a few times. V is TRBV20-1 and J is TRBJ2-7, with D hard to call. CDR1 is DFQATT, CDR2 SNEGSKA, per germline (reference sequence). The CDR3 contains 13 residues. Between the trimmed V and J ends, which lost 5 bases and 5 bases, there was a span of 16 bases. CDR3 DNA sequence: TGCAGTGCTGAACAATCTTTCGGCGACGAGCAGTACTTC. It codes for CSAEQSFGDEQYF.

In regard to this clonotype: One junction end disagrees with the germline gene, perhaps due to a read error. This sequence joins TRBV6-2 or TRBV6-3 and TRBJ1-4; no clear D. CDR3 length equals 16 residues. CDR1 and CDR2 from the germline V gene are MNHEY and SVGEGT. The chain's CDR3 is CASSYSNEHQNENLFF. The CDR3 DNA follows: TGTGCCAGCAGTTACTCGAACGAACACCAGAATGAAAACCTGTTTTTT.

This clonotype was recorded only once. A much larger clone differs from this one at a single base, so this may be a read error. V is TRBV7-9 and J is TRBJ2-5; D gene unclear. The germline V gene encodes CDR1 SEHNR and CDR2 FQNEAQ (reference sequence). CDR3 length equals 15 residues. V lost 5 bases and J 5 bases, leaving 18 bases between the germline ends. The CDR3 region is CASSPARTRVETQYF. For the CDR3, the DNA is TGTGCCAGCAGCCCGGCCCGAACTCGCGTCGAGACCCAGTACTTC.

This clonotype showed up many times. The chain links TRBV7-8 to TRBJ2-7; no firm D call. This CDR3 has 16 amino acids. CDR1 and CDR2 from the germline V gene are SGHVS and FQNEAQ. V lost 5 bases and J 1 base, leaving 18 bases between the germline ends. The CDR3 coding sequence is TGTGCCAGCAGCCCAACTGTGGGATTTAAATCCTACGAGCAGTACTTC. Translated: CASSPTVGFKSYEQYF.

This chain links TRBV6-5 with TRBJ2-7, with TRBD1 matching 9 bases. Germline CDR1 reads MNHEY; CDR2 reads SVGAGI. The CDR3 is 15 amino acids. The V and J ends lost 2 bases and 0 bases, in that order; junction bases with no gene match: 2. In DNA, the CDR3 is TGTGCCAGCAGTTACCGGGACAGGGACTCCTACGAGCAGTACTTC. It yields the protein CASSYRDRDSYEQYF.

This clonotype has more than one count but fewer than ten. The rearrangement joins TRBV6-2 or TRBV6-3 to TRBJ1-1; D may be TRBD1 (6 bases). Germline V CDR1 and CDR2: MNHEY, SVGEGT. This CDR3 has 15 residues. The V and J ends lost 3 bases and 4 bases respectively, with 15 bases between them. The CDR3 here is CASSYYGGPGTEAFF. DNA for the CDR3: TGTGCCAGCAGTTATTATGGGGGGCCGGGCACTGAAGCTTTCTTT.

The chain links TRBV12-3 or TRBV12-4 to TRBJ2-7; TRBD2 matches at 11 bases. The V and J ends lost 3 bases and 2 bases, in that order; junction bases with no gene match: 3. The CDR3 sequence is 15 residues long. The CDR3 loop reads CASSLVTSGAYEQYF. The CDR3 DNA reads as TGTGCCAGCAGTTTGGTGACTAGCGGGGCCTACGAGCAGTACTTC.

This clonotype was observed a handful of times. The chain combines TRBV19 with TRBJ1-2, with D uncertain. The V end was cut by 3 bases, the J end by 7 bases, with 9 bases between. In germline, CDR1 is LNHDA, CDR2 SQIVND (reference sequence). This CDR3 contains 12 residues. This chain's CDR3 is CASSIPGFGYTF. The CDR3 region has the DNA TGTGCCAGTAGTATTCCGGGGTTTGGCTACACCTTC.

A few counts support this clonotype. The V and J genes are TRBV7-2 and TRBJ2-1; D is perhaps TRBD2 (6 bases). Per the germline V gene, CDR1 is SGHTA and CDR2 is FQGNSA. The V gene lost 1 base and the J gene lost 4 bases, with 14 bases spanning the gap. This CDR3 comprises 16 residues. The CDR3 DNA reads TGTGCCAGCAGCTTAGTAACGGGAGCCACATACAATGAGCAGTTCTTC. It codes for CASSLVTGATYNEQFF.

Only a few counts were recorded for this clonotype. The CDR3 here is CSVVIADYGYTF. The CDR3 DNA reads TGCAGCGTTGTTATAGCGGACTATGGCTACACCTTC. J is TRBJ1-2 and V is TRBV29-1, with D uncertain. Trimming removed 4 bases at V and 3 bases at J, with 9 bases between. Germline CDR1 is SQVTM and CDR2 is ANQGSEA. The CDR3 runs to 12 residues.

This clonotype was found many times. The CDR3 nucleotides are TGTGCCAGCAGTCTCAGACAGGGAACCTATGGCTACACCTTC. This sequence encodes CASSLRQGTYGYTF. The chain is built from TRBV28 and TRBJ1-2, with 7 bases fitting TRBD1. The V and J ends lost 5 bases and 4 bases, in that order; junction bases with no gene match: 7. The germline CDR1 and CDR2 sequences are MDHEN and SYDVKM. CDR3 size: 14 residues.